The clone carrying this T cell receptor (beta chain) has more than one count but fewer than ten. Its specificity is not known. The sample is drawn from a study of T-cell reconstitution after alpha-beta-depleted transplantation in children. Points from the study as a whole: Surviving recipient T cells and thymic progenitors produced the high day-60 TCRbeta diversity seen in some patients. The authors attributed T-cell counts and diversity one year after transplant mostly to newly produced T cells. Several hundred expanded graft clones reportedly gave rise to the alpha-beta T cells present about two months after transplant.

With 3 bases removed from V and 6 bases from J, the gap between germline ends came to 12 bases. CDR3 length: 14 amino acids. Germline values: CDR1 SGHTA, CDR2 FQGNSA. Unique molecular identifiers were incorporated during preparation of the TCRbeta library. From the PCR reads, TCRdb called clonotypes with MiXCR, one entry per CDR3 protein. The sample consists of about 600,000 distinct CDR3 sequences, under 15% of them appearing once. The chain is built from TRBV7-2 and TRBJ2-1, with D possibly TRBD2 on 5 matching bases. The sequences come from PBMCs, mostly from graft donor cells, collected 360 days after TCRalphabeta/CD19-depleted stem cell transplant. The clonotype originates from a male patient younger than 18 who had a stem cell transplant for acute myeloid leukemia, so the T cells may come from the graft donor. CDR3 amino acids: CASSFGSLVNEQFF. In DNA form, the CDR3 reads TGTGCCAGCAGCTTCGGGTCACTAGTCAATGAGCAGTTCTTC.